These 8 T cell receptor beta chains were all obtained from the same sample, sequenced in a study of Ad26.COV2.S vaccination and SARS-CoV-2 variants. The repertoire was sequenced with immunoSEQ multiplex PCR; TCRdb's copy has only in-frame clones and lacks some. Among under 550,000 clones, approximately 90% were seen once, and the ten largest hold 3.6%. Treatment: 15 to 20 received Ad26.COV2.S at low or high dose, single or two shots; 5 received placebo; per-sample allocation not given. Each sample was drawn 63 days after the first injection (of vaccine or placebo). Specimen: peripheral blood, collected in a trial of Ad26.COV2.S vaccine versus placebo. These receptors originate from a person aged 18-65 years who received the Ad26.COV2.S COVID-19 vaccine or a placebo.

The J gene is TRBJ2-5, the V gene TRBV5-4, with TRBD1 as a possible D gene (5 bases). This CDR3 comprises 18 residues. Trimming left V 5 bases short and J 0 bases short, with 23 bases between. CDR1 and CDR2 from the germline V gene are SGHNT and YYREEE (reference sequence). The DNA for the CDR3 is TGTGCCAGCAGTCTCGACAGCCTCCAAAGCCCGTACCAAGAGACCCAGTACTTC. Translated: CASSLDSLQSPYQETQYF. Using reference TRBV5-4 and TRBJ2-5 for the parts outside the CDR3, the full variable domain is ETGVTQSPTHLIKTRGQQVTLRCSSQSGHNTVSWYQQALGQGPQFIFQYYREEENGRGNFPPRFSGLQFPNYSSELNVNALELDDSALYLCASSLDSLQSPYQETQYFGPGTRLLVL.

The chain has TRBV28 and TRBJ2-7; perhaps D is TRBD1 or TRBD2 (5 bases each). The germline V gene encodes CDR1 MDHEN and CDR2 SYDVKM. Trimming shortened V by 7 bases and J by 2 bases, and 18 bases separated the two germline ends. The CDR3 length is 15 residues. This CDR3 reads CASTLLRDGPYEQYF. The DNA of the CDR3 is TGTGCCAGCACCTTACTACGGGACGGACCCTACGAGCAGTACTTC.

The chain links TRBV24-1 to TRBJ2-5; D ambiguous. The length of the CDR3 is 13 residues. V gave up 7 bases and J gave up 1 base, with 9 bases separating them. The germline gives CDR1 KGHDR, CDR2 SFDVKD. The chain's CDR3 is CATSRGTQETQYF. For the CDR3, the DNA is TGTGCCACCAGCAGAGGAACCCAAGAGACCCAGTACTTC.

Comments on this clone: Distinct nucleotide sequences in the sample also encode this CDR3. The V gene is TRBV5-1, the J gene TRBJ2-7, with D unclear. The germline gives CDR1 SGHRS, CDR2 YFSETQ. This CDR3 comprises 13 residues. V was trimmed by 0 bases and J by 0 bases, leaving 4 bases between them. The CDR3 bases are TGCGCCAGCAGCTTGGATATCTCCTACGAGCAGTACTTC. This encodes CASSLDISYEQYF.

The chain combines TRBV5-1 with TRBJ2-7, with 11 bases aligning to TRBD1. Trimming took 6 bases from V and 4 from J; bases not matched to a gene: 9. CDR1 and CDR2 from the germline V gene are SGHRS and YFSETQ. The CDR3 loop spans 15 amino acids. The CDR3: CASTVGQGVGYEQYF. The CDR3 nucleotides read TGCGCCAGCACGGTGGGACAGGGGGTGGGTTACGAGCAGTACTTC.

J is TRBJ2-2 and V is TRBV24-1, with unresolved D. CDR3 length equals 12 residues. The ends were cut back, 8 bases at V and 5 bases at J, with 8 bases in the middle. Germline CDR1 KGHDR, CDR2 SFDVKD. CDR3 nucleotide sequence: TGTGCCACCATTGGCAGGACCGGGGAGCTGTTTTTT. It is translated as CATIGRTGELFF.

This clone was seen just once. The chain is built from TRBV4-3 and TRBJ2-4; TRBD1 matches 7 bases. This CDR3 has 16 residues. Germline V gene sequence: CDR1 LGHNA, CDR2 YSLEER. With V trimmed by 2 bases and J by 7 bases, 11 bases remained unmatched. The CDR3 bases are TGCGCCAGCAGCCAAACCCCCGACAGGGCGGCGAACATTCAGTACTTC. Encoded protein: CASSQTPDRAANIQYF.

As regards this clone: This CDR3 is also generated by other DNA sequences in the sample. The DNA of the CDR3 is TGTGCCAGCTCCGGAGATACGCAGTATTTT. The encoded protein is CASSGDTQYF. The chain is built from TRBV7-9 and TRBJ2-3; D not resolved. The CDR3 sequence is 10 residues long. Trimming left V 8 bases short and J 5 bases short, with 5 bases between. Germline CDR1 is SEHNR and CDR2 is FQNEAQ (reference sequence).